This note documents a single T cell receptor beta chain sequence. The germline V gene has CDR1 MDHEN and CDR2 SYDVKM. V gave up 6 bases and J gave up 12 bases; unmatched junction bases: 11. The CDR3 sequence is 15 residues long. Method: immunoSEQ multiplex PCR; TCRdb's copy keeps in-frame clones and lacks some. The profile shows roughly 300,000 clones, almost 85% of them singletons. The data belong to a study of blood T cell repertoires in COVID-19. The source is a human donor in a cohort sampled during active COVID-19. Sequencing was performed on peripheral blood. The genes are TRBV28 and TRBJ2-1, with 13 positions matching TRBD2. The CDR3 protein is CASRTGTSGASGQFF. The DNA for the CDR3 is TGTGCCAGCAGAACCGGGACTAGCGGGGCAAGCGGGCAGTTCTTC.